Listed below are T cell receptor beta chains from one sample, sequenced in a study of Ad26.COV2.S vaccination and SARS-CoV-2 variants. Libraries were prepared by immunoSEQ multiplex PCR; TCRdb keeps only in-frame clonotypes and omits some of them. This sample has more than 150,000 clones, with approximately 90% found just once. The sequencing used peripheral blood, collected after recovery from COVID-19. The receptors were sampled from a human donor who had recovered from COVID-19. The CDR3 runs from the conserved cysteine through the conserved F or W. The D gene is left open where the match is weak. Clone size appears in some rows only: once, few, many, or a class for an expanded clone.

size: once
V: TRBV24-1
D: TRBD1
J: TRBJ2-3
length: 16
CDR3: CATSDTQGASGDTQYF
DNA: TGTGCCACCAGTGACACACAGGGGGCCTCTGGAGATACGCAGTATTTT

size: NA
V: TRBV19
D: TRBD2
J: TRBJ2-3
length: 16
CDR3: CASSTLAGALTDTQYF
DNA: TGTGCCAGTAGTACTCTAGCGGGGGCCCTCACAGATACGCAGTATTTT

size: NA
V: TRBV5-1
D: TRBD1
J: TRBJ2-7
length: 13
CDR3: CASNKQGDHEQYF
DNA: TGCGCCAGCAACAAACAGGGGGATCACGAGCAGTACTTC

size: few
V: TRBV9
D: TRBD1
J: TRBJ1-5
length: 14
CDR3: CASSDTGGPQPQHF
DNA: TGTGCCAGCAGCGATACAGGGGGCCCTCAGCCCCAGCATTTT

size: NA
V: TRBV28
D: NA
J: TRBJ2-7
length: 13
CDR3: CASSLKRLGEQYF
DNA: TGTGCCAGCAGCCTAAAGAGACTAGGCGAGCAGTACTTC

size: NA
V: TRBV25-1
D: NA
J: TRBJ2-1
length: 17
CDR3: CASSDPVPGTSYNEQFF
DNA: TGTGCCAGCAGTGATCCCGTACCCGGGACCTCCTACAATGAGCAGTTCTTC

size: NA
V: TRBV7-2
D: TRBD2
J: TRBJ2-5
length: 15
CDR3: CASSFSGTGGETQYF
DNA: TGTGCCAGCAGCTTCTCCGGGACGGGGGGAGAGACCCAGTACTTC

size: NA
V: TRBV9
D: NA
J: TRBJ2-1
length: 18
CDR3: CASSVESVVGTPYNEQFF
DNA: TGTGCCAGCAGCGTAGAGTCAGTTGTAGGGACCCCCTACAATGAGCAGTTCTTC

size: NA
V: TRBV5-4
D: TRBD2
J: TRBJ2-7
length: 15
CDR3: CASSLAPASGYEQYF
DNA: TGTGCCAGCAGCTTGGCCCCGGCTAGCGGCTACGAGCAGTACTTC

size: NA
V: TRBV23-1
D: NA
J: TRBJ2-5
length: 16
CDR3: CASGPSLLWLQETQYF
DNA: TGCGCCAGCGGACCATCACTTTTGTGGTTACAAGAGACCCAGTACTTC

size: NA
V: TRBV5-1
D: NA
J: TRBJ1-1
length: 13
CDR3: CASTLNLESEAFF
DNA: TGCGCCAGCACCCTCAATCTGGAGTCTGAAGCTTTCTTT

size: NA
V: TRBV5-1
D: TRBD1
J: TRBJ2-1
length: 14
CDR3: CASSLDRGYSEQFF
DNA: TGCGCCAGCAGCTTGGACAGGGGGTACAGTGAGCAGTTCTTC

size: NA
V: TRBV19
D: NA
J: TRBJ1-1
length: 12
CDR3: CAGVGGCTEAFF
DNA: TGTGCCGGGGTAGGGGGTTGCACTGAAGCTTTCTTT

size: NA
V: TRBV6-5
D: TRBD1
J: TRBJ1-1
length: 15
CDR3: CASRDPGTGISKAFF
DNA: TGTGCCAGCAGGGATCCCGGGACAGGGATAAGTAAAGCTTTCTTT

size: few
V: TRBV7-3
D: NA
J: TRBJ1-6
length: 15
CDR3: CASSLRAGLNSPLHF
DNA: TGTGCCAGCAGCTTACGAGCAGGGCTCAATTCACCCCTCCACTTT

size: NA
V: TRBV2
D: NA
J: TRBJ1-1
length: 13
CDR3: CASSQGEGTEAFF
DNA: TGTGCCAGCAGCCAAGGGGAGGGGACTGAAGCTTTCTTT